This passage covers 6 T cell receptor beta chains from one sample sequenced in a study of blood T cell repertoires in COVID-19. TCRdb's copy holds only in-frame clones and misses some; the assay was immunoSEQ multiplex PCR. The table shows about 110,000 clones, with about two thirds occurring only once. The specimen was peripheral blood. The receptors derive from a middle-aged woman with acute or convalescent COVID-19.

The chain carries TRBV18 and TRBJ1-6; 7 bases line up with TRBD1. J gave up 6 bases and V 8 bases, and 7 bases lay outside the gene matches. Germline V gene sequence: CDR1 KGHSH, CDR2 LQKENI. CDR3 length: 14 amino acids. Written as DNA, the CDR3 is TGTGCCAGCACTACCGGGACAGCTAATTCACCCCTCCACTTT. This translates into CASTTGTANSPLHF.

This clone turned up a few times. V is TRBV20-1 and J is TRBJ1-1; no definite D call. Trimming cost V 2 bases and J 7 bases, with 8 bases left between them. The germline V gene encodes CDR1 DFQATT and CDR2 SNEGSKA (reference sequence). CDR3 length: 11 residues. CDR3 DNA sequence: TGCAGTGCTAGAAACGAGATTGAAGCTTTCTTT. Its protein is CSARNEIEAFF.

V usage is TRBV12-3 or TRBV12-4 and J usage is TRBJ2-1; 8 bases fit TRBD1. The CDR3 contains 12 residues. J lost 10 bases, V lost 5 bases, and 4 bases had no gene match. The CDR3 bases are TGTGCCAGCAGTCTACAGGGGGGCGAGCAGTTCTTC. Translation: CASSLQGGEQFF.

The chain employs TRBV5-1 and TRBJ2-3, with 7 bases lining up with TRBD1. The CDR3 covers 17 residues. J was trimmed by 1 base and V by 0 bases; bases with no gene match: 8. CDR1 is SGHRS and CDR2 is YFSETQ in the germline V gene. CDR3 sequence: CASSLDHRDSRTDTQYF. The CDR3 coding sequence is TGCGCCAGCAGCTTGGATCACCGGGACAGTCGCACAGATACGCAGTATTTT.

This clone was found once. The chain couples TRBV6-5 to TRBJ2-7; perhaps TRBD2 as D (5 bases). Trimming took 5 bases from V and 3 from J, leaving 11 bases between them. This CDR3 comprises 13 residues. Germline V lookup: CDR1 MNHEY, CDR2 SVGAGI. The DNA for the CDR3 is TGTGCCAGCAGTAGGACTGATTACTACGAGCAGTACTTC. The encoded protein is CASSRTDYYEQYF.

This chain joins TRBV7-3 and TRBJ1-1; possibly TRBD1 for D (6 bases). Trimming removed 5 bases at V and 6 bases at J, with 13 bases between. Germline V gene sequence: CDR1 SGHTA, CDR2 FQGTGA. The CDR3 extends over 13 amino acids. The CDR3 region is CASSPREGAEAFF. The CDR3 bases are TGTGCCAGCAGCCCGAGGGAGGGGGCTGAAGCTTTCTTT.